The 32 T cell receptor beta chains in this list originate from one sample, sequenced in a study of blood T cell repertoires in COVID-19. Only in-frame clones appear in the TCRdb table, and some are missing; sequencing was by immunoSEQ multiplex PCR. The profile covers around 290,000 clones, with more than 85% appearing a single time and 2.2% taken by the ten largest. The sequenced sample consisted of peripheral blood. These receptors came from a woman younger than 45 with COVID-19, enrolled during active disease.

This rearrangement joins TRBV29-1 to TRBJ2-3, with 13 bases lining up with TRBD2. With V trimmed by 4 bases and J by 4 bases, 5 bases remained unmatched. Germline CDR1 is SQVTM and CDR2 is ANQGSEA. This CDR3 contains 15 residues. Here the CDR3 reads CSVVVGLAGPDTQYF. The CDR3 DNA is TGCAGCGTTGTTGTGGGACTAGCGGGACCAGATACGCAGTATTTT.

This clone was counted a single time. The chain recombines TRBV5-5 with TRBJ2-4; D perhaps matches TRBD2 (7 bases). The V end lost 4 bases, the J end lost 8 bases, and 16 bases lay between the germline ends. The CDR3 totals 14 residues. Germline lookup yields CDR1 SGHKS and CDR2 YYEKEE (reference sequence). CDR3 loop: CASSRLQGGDIQYF. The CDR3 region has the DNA TGTGCCAGCAGCCGACTACAGGGAGGGGACATTCAGTACTTC.

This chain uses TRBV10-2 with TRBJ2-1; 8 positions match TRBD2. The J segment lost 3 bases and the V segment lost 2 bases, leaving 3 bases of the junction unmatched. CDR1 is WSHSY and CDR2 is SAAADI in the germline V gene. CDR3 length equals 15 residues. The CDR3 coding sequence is TGCGCCAGCAGTGAGATGGCGGGAGGCTACAATGAGCAGTTCTTC. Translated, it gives CASSEMAGGYNEQFF.

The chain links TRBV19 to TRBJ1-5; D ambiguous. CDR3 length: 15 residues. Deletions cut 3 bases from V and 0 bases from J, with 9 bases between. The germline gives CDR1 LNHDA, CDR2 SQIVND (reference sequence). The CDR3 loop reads CASSISLYSNQPQHF. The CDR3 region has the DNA TGTGCCAGTAGTATTAGCCTTTATAGCAATCAGCCCCAGCATTTT. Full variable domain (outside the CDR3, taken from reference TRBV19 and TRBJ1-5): DGGITQSPKYLFRKEGQNVTLSCEQNLNHDAMYWYRQDPGQGLRLIYYSQIVNDFQKGDIAEGYSVSREKKESFPLTVTSAQKNPTAFYLCASSISLYSNQPQHFGDGTRLSIL.

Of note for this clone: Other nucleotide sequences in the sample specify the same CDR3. In nucleotides, the CDR3 is TGCGCCAGCAGCCAAGATCGGGGAAACTATGGCTACACCTTC. It is translated as CASSQDRGNYGYTF. The chain is built from TRBV4-1 and TRBJ1-2; D remains unclear. Germline lookup yields CDR1 MGHRA and CDR2 YSYEKL. The CDR3 spans 14 residues. The V end was cut by 0 bases, the J end by 2 bases, with 7 bases between.

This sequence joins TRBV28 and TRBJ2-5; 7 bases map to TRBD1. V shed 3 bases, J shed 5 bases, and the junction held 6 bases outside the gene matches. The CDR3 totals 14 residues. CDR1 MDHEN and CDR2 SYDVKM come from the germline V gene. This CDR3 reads CASSLQTGLETQYF. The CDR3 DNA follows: TGTGCCAGCAGTTTGCAGACAGGGTTGGAGACCCAGTACTTC.

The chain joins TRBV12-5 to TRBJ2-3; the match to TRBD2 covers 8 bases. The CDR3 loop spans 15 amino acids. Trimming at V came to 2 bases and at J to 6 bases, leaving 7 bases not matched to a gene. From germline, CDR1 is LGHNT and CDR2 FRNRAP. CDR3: CASGLNGRAGDTQYF. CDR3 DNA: TGTGCTAGTGGTTTGAACGGGAGGGCCGGTGATACGCAGTATTTT.

The DNA for the CDR3 is TGCGCCAGCAGCTTCCGGACTTCCCTTAGCTCCTATAATTCACCCCTCCACTTT. This gives the protein CASSFRTSLSSYNSPLHF. The chain joins TRBV5-1 to TRBJ1-6; D gene unclear. Trimming pared 2 bases from V and 0 bases from J, leaving 15 bases between. The CDR3 loop spans 18 amino acids. Germline CDR1 and CDR2: SGHRS and YFSETQ.

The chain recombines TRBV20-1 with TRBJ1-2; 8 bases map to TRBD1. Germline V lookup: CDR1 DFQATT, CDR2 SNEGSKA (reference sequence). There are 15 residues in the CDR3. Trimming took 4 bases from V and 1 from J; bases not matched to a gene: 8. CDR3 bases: TGCAGTGCTATTGAGGACAGGGATGTTAACTATGGCTACACCTTC. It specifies CSAIEDRDVNYGYTF.

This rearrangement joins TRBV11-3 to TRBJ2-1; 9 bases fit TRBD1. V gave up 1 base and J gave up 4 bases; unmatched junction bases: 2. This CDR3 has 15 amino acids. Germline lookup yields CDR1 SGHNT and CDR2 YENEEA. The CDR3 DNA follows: TGTGCCAGCAGCTTAGTGGGACAGGGATACAATGAGCAGTTCTTC. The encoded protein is CASSLVGQGYNEQFF.

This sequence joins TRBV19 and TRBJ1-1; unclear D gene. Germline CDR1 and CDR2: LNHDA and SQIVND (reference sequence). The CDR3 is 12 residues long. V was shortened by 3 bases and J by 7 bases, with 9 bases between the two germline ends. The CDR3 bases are TGTGCCAGTAGTATGAAGTCGGGTGAAGCTTTCTTT. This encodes CASSMKSGEAFF.

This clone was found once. CDR3 sequence: CAWSVLTSSYEQYF. The CDR3 DNA reads as TGTGCCTGGAGTGTTCTCACGAGCTCCTACGAGCAGTACTTC. This chain connects TRBV30 to TRBJ2-7; no reliable D call. This CDR3 is 14 amino acids long. V was trimmed by 0 bases and J by 0 bases, leaving 9 bases between them. Germline lookup yields CDR1 GTSNPN and CDR2 SVGIG (reference sequence).

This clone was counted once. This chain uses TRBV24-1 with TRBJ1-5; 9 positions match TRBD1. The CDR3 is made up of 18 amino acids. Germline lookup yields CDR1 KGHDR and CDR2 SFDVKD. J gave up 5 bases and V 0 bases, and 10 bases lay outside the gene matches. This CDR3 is CATSDLLSRDREDQPQHF. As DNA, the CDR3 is TGTGCCACCAGTGATTTGCTAAGCCGGGACAGGGAAGATCAGCCCCAGCATTTT.

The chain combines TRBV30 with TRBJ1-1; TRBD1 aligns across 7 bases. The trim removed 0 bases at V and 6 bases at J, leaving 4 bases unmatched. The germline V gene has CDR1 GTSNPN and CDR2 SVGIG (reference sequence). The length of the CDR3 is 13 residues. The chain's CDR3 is CAWSVRQGAEAFF. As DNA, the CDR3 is TGTGCCTGGAGTGTACGGCAGGGGGCTGAAGCTTTCTTT.

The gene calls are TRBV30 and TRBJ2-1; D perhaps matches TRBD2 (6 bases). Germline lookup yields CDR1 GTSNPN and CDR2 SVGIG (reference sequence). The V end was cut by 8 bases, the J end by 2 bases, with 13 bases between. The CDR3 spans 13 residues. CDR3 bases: TGTGCCCACGGGGGAGGCCCCTACAATGAGCAGTTCTTC. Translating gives CAHGGGPYNEQFF. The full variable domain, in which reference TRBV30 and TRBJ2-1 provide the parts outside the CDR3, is SQTIHQWPATLVQPVGSPLSLECTVEGTSNPNLYWYRQAAGRGLQLLFYSVGIGQISSEVPQNLSASRPQDRQFILSSKKLLLSDSGFYLCAHGGGPYNEQFFGPGTRLTVL.

CDR3 residues: CSVEEQGFNTIYF. The DNA of the CDR3 is TGCAGCGTTGAAGAACAGGGTTTCAACACCATATATTTT. The gene calls are TRBV29-1 and TRBJ1-3, with a possible D match to TRBD1 (6 bases). Trimming took 0 bases from V and 7 from J, leaving 10 bases between them. The germline V gene has CDR1 SQVTM and CDR2 ANQGSEA. The CDR3 has 13 amino acids.

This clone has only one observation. CDR3 region: CASSHLQGANEKLFF. The CDR3 DNA reads TGTGCCAGCAGTCACTTACAGGGGGCGAATGAAAAACTGTTTTTT. The gene calls are TRBV6-5 and TRBJ1-4; 9 nucleotides line up with TRBD1. Germline values: CDR1 MNHEY, CDR2 SVGAGI. There are 15 residues in the CDR3. V dropped 5 bases and J dropped 5; count of bases not matched to a gene: 6.

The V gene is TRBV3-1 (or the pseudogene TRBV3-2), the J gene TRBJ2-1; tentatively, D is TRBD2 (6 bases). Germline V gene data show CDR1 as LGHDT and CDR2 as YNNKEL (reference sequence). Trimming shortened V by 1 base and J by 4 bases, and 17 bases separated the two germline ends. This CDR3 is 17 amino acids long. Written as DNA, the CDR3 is TGTGCCAGCAGCCAAGTCCGGGACTCTCCTCTTTACAATGAGCAGTTCTTC. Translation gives CASSQVRDSPLYNEQFF.

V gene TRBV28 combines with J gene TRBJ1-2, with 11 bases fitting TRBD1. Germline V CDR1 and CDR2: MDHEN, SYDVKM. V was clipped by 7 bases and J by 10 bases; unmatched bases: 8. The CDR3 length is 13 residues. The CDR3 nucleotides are TGTGCCAGCATCTTGGACAGGGGGCACGCCTACACCTTC. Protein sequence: CASILDRGHAYTF.

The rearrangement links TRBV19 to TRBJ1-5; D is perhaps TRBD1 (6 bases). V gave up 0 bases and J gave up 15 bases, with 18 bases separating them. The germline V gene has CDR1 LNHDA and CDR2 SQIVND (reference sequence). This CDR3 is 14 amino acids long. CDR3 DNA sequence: TGTGCCAGTAGTATAGATGGTTCGACAGGACCGAGGCATTTT. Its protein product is CASSIDGSTGPRHF.

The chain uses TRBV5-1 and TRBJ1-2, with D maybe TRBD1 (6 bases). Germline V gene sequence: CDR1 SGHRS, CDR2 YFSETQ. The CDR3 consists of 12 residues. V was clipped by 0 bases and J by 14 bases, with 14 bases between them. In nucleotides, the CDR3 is TGCGCCAGCAGCTTGGCGGGGGGGCAAGGTACCTTC. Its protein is CASSLAGGQGTF.

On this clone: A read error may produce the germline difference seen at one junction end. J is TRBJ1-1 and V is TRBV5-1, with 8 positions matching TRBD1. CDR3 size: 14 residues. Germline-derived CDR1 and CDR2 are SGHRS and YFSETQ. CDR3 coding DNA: TGCGCCAGCAGCCTCCGGGACAGGAACTCTGAAGCTTTCTTT. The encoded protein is CASSLRDRNSEAFF. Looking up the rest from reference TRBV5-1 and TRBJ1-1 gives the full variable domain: KAGVTQTPRYLIKTRGQQVTLSCSPISGHRSVSWYQQTPGQGLQFLFEYFSETQRNKGNFPGRFSGRQFSNSRSEMNVSTLELGDSALYLCASSLRDRNSEAFFGQGTRLTVV.

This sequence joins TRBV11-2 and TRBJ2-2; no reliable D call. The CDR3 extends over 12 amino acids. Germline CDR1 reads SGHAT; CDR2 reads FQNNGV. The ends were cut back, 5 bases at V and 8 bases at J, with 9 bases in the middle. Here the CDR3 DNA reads TGTGCCAGCAGCCCTCCGAGGGGGGAGCTGTTTTTT. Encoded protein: CASSPPRGELFF.

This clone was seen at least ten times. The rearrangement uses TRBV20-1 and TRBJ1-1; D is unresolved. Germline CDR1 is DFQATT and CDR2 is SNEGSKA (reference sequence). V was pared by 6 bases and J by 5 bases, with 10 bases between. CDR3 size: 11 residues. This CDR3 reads CSARRLTEAFF. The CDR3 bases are TGCAGTGCGCGGAGATTGACTGAAGCTTTCTTT.

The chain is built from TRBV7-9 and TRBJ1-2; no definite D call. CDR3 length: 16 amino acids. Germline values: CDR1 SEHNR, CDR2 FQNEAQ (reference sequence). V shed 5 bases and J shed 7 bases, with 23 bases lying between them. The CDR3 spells CASSPPKASRLFGYTF. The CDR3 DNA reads TGTGCCAGCAGCCCGCCGAAGGCCAGCCGACTATTTGGCTACACCTTC.

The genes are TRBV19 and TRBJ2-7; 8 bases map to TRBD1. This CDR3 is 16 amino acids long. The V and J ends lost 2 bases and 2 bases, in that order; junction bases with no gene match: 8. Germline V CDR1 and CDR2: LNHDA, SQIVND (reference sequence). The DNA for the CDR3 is TGTGCCAGTAGTATAAACCGGGACAGGCGAACCTACGAGCAGTACTTC. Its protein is CASSINRDRRTYEQYF.

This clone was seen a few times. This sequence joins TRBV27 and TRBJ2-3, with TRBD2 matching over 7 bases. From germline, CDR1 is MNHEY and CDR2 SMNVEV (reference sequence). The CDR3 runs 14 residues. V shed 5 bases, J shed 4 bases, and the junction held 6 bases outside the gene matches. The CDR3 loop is CASSVSGKADTQYF. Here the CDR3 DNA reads TGTGCCAGCAGTGTGAGCGGGAAGGCAGATACGCAGTATTTT.

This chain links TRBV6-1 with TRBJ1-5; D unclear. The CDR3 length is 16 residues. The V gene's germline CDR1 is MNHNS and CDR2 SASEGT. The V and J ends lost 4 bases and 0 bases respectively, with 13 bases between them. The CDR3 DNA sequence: TGTGCCAGCAGTGTTGTTCCTACCTATAGCAATCAGCCCCAGCATTTT. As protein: CASSVVPTYSNQPQHF.

The CDR3 nucleotides are TGTGCCAGCAGCTTGAGACAGCTAGTTTCCTACGAGCAGTACTTC. The encoded protein is CASSLRQLVSYEQYF. The V and J genes are TRBV5-6 and TRBJ2-7; weak D call: TRBD1 (5 bases). The length of the CDR3 is 15 residues. The germline CDR1 and CDR2 sequences are SGHDT and YYEEEE. V lost 1 base and J 1 base, leaving 12 bases between the germline ends.

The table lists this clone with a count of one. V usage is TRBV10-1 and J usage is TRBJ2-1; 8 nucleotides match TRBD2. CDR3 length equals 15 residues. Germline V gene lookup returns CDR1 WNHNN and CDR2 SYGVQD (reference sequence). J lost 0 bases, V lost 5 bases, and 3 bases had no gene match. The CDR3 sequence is CASSKAGGSYNEQFF. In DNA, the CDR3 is TGCGCCAGCAGTAAGGCGGGAGGCTCCTACAATGAGCAGTTCTTC.

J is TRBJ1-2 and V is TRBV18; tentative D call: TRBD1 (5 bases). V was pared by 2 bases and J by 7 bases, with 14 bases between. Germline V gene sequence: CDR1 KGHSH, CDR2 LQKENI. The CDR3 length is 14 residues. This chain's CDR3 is CASSPGHRRGGYTF. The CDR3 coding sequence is TGTGCCAGCTCACCAGGACACCGAAGGGGTGGCTACACCTTC.

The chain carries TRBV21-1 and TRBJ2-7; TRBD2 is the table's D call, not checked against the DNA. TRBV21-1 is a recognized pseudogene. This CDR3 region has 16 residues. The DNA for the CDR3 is TGTGCCAGCCCCGACTCCTTACTAGCACGTACCTACGAGCAGTACTTC. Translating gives CASPDSLLARTYEQYF.